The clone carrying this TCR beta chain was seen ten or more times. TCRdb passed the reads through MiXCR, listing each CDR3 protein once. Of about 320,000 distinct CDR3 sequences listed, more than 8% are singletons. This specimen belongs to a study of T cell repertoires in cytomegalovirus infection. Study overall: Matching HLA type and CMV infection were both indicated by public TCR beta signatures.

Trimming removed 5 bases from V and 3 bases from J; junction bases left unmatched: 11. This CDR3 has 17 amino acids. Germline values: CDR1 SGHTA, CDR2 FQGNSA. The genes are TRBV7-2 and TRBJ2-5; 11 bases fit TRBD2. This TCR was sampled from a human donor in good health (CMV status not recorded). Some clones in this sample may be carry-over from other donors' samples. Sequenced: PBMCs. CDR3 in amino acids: CASSRLAGLLGEETQYF. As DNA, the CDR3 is TGTGCCAGCAGCCGACTAGCGGGACTGTTGGGAGAAGAGACCCAGTACTTC. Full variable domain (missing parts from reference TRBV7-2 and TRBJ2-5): GAGVSQSPSNKVTEKGKDVELRCDPISGHTALYWYRQSLGQGLEFLIYFQGNSAPDKSGLPSDRFSAERTGGSVSTLTIQRTQQEDSAVYLCASSRLAGLLGEETQYFGPGTRLLVL.